This T cell receptor beta chain came from a study of technical replicates of blood from a handful of donors. Trimming cost V 3 bases and J 3 bases; bases outside gene matches: 10. From germline, CDR1 is SGHRS and CDR2 YFSETQ. The CDR3 contains 17 residues. TCRdb keeps only in-frame clones here, not all; method: immunoSEQ multiplex PCR. Counted here are approximately 76,000 clones, 75% to 95% occurring once; the ten biggest clones make up approximately 0.25%. The rearrangement joins TRBV5-1 to TRBJ2-1, with 9 bases fitting TRBD2. The sequence derives from a human donor in good health. The sequencing sample was made of T cells isolated from PBMCs. Here the CDR3 reads CASSSGGLALVYNEQFF. The DNA for the CDR3 is TGCGCCAGCAGCTCTGGAGGACTAGCGTTAGTCTACAATGAGCAGTTCTTC.